Presented here are 19 T cell receptor beta chains from one specimen sequenced in a study of blood T cell repertoires in COVID-19. Some clones are missing from TCRdb's copy, which holds only in-frame ones; the method was immunoSEQ multiplex PCR. Of 25,000 to 40,000 clones detected, about 85% appear once; the ten largest clones hold 15% to 20%. Sequences were obtained from peripheral blood. These receptors all come from a woman aged 55-70 years with active COVID-19.

J is TRBJ2-5 and V is TRBV4-1; TRBD2 matches at 11 bases. Germline values: CDR1 MGHRA, CDR2 YSYEKL. This CDR3 spans 17 amino acids. V shed 0 bases, J shed 5 bases, and the junction held 8 bases outside the gene matches. The CDR3 here is CASSQDSGRAKGETQYF. CDR3 nucleotides: TGCGCCAGCAGCCAAGATAGCGGGAGGGCCAAGGGGGAGACCCAGTACTTC.

The chain joins TRBV7-9 to TRBJ1-1; 8 bases are shared with TRBD1. With V trimmed by 2 bases and J by 4 bases, 0 bases remained unmatched. Germline lookup yields CDR1 SEHNR and CDR2 FQNEAQ (reference sequence). This CDR3 is built from 13 residues. The DNA of the CDR3 is TGTGCCAGCAGCTTACAGGGGGCCACTGAAGCTTTCTTT. Encoded protein: CASSLQGATEAFF.

The CDR3: CASSVTYGNTIYF. The CDR3 DNA follows: TGTGCCAGCAGTGTTACCTACGGAAACACCATATATTTT. V gene TRBV2 combines with J gene TRBJ1-3; D unresolved. V shed 4 bases and J shed 4 bases, with 8 bases lying between them. In germline, CDR1 is SNHLY, CDR2 FYNNEI. The CDR3 is 13 residues long.

The CDR3 spells CASSIGSAGEQYF. The CDR3 region has the DNA TGTGCCAGCAGTATAGGATCGGCGGGCGAGCAGTACTTC. The chain has TRBV2 and TRBJ2-7; maybe TRBD2 (5 bases). Germline V lookup: CDR1 SNHLY, CDR2 FYNNEI. Trimming took 5 bases from V and 6 from J, leaving 14 bases between them. CDR3 size: 13 residues.

The chain recombines TRBV19 with TRBJ1-2; maybe TRBD1 (6 bases). V was pared by 7 bases and J by 10 bases, with 13 bases between. The CDR3 has 11 residues. Germline CDR1 and CDR2: LNHDA and SQIVND (reference sequence). The CDR3 coding sequence is TGTGCCAGTAACCGATTGGGGGCCTACACCTTC. This translates into CASNRLGAYTF.

Of note for this clone: One end of the junction does not line up with germline, which may come from a read error. V and J are TRBV24-1 and TRBJ1-5, with a weak D call TRBD1 (6 bases). CDR1 and CDR2 from the germline V gene are KGHDR and SFDVKD. This CDR3 has 10 amino acids. The CDR3 DNA reads TGCAGACAGGGCAATCAGCCCCAGCATTTT. This codes for CRQGNQPQHF.

The chain recombines TRBV27 with TRBJ2-6; perhaps TRBD1 as D (5 bases). The V end lost 2 bases, the J end lost 8 bases, and 7 bases lay between the germline ends. Germline loops: CDR1 MNHEY, CDR2 SMNVEV (reference sequence). This CDR3 spans 13 amino acids. The CDR3 sequence: CASSLMGPNVLTF. The CDR3, as DNA: TGTGCCAGCAGTTTAATGGGGCCCAACGTCCTGACTTTC.

The chain is built from TRBV15 and TRBJ2-1; 10 nucleotides align to TRBD2. The junction had 8 bases not matched to a gene; V was cut back by 0 bases and J by 9 bases. Germline loops: CDR1 LNHNV, CDR2 YYDKDF (reference sequence). CDR3 length: 16 residues. The chain's CDR3 is CATSRDVQRGGFEQFF. Written as DNA, the CDR3 is TGTGCCACCAGCAGAGATGTTCAGCGGGGGGGCTTTGAGCAGTTCTTC.

The CDR3 DNA is TGTGCCAGCAGTTTTTACAGGGGCTACGAGCAGTACTTC. Translated, it gives CASSFYRGYEQYF. The chain is built from TRBV12-3 or TRBV12-4 and TRBJ2-7; 7 positions agree with TRBD1. This CDR3 comprises 13 residues. Germline trimming cut 3 bases from V and 3 bases from J; bases unmatched to any gene: 2.

This sequence joins TRBV18 and TRBJ2-2, with 9 positions matching TRBD2. Germline values: CDR1 KGHSH, CDR2 LQKENI. The CDR3 has 15 residues. Trimming at V came to 5 bases and at J to 4 bases, leaving 5 bases not matched to a gene. The CDR3 sequence is CASSISGGITGELFF. For the CDR3, the DNA is TGTGCCAGCTCAATCAGCGGGGGGATCACCGGGGAGCTGTTTTTT.

The chain uses TRBV6-6 and TRBJ2-1; 7 bases line up with TRBD1. The CDR3 has 15 amino acids. Germline loops: CDR1 MNHNY, CDR2 SVGAGI (reference sequence). After removal of 7 bases from V and 7 bases from J, the junction contained 13 bases not matched to a gene. CDR3 in DNA: TGTGCCAGCACCCTTAAGGGGGCACTCGGGAATGAGCAGTTCTTC. Its translation is CASTLKGALGNEQFF.

This chain uses TRBV9 with TRBJ2-5, with D perhaps TRBD2 (6 bases). CDR3 length: 13 amino acids. The germline gives CDR1 SGDLS, CDR2 YYNGEE. Trimming shortened V by 6 bases and J by 2 bases, and 11 bases separated the two germline ends. The CDR3 nucleotides are TGTGCCAGCAATCGGGCGGGGCAAGAGACCCAGTACTTC. It specifies CASNRAGQETQYF.

The chain combines TRBV4-1 with TRBJ2-1; 10 nucleotides agree with TRBD2. The germline V gene encodes CDR1 MGHRA and CDR2 YSYEKL. After removal of 4 bases from V and 2 bases from J, the junction contained 5 bases not matched to a gene. CDR3 length equals 16 residues. The CDR3 DNA follows: TGCGCCAGCAGCCCTACTAGCGGGGCGACCTACAATGAGCAGTTCTTC. Its translation is CASSPTSGATYNEQFF.

The CDR3 reads CASSPQHRGGDQPQHF. CDR3 in DNA: TGTGCCAGCAGTCCACAACACAGGGGCGGCGATCAGCCCCAGCATTTT. The V gene is TRBV27, the J gene TRBJ1-5, with 7 bases fitting TRBD1. The germline CDR1 and CDR2 sequences are MNHEY and SMNVEV (reference sequence). V lost 5 bases to trimming and J lost 5 bases; unmatched junction nucleotides: 12. The CDR3 has 16 amino acids.

The chain combines TRBV29-1 with TRBJ2-4; D possibly corresponds to TRBD2 (6 bases). Germline assignment: CDR1 SQVTM and CDR2 ANQGSEA. This CDR3 has 13 amino acids. With 4 bases removed from V and 0 bases from J, the gap between germline ends came to 7 bases. In nucleotides, the CDR3 is TGCAGCGTTGCGGGGGAAGCCAAAAACATTCAGTACTTC. Encoded protein: CSVAGEAKNIQYF.

The V and J genes are TRBV7-9 and TRBJ2-5; D unclear. Germline-derived CDR1 and CDR2 are SEHNR and FQNEAQ (reference sequence). The CDR3 extends over 16 amino acids. Trimming shortened V by 1 base and J by 0 bases, and 12 bases separated the two germline ends. CDR3 DNA: TGTGCCAGCAGCTTAGGGCGGAATTTGTACCAAGAGACCCAGTACTTC. It is translated as CASSLGRNLYQETQYF.

A single count supports this clone. The chain recombines TRBV5-1 with TRBJ1-2; 10 nucleotides agree with TRBD1. The CDR3 covers 18 residues. After removal of 0 bases from V and 6 bases from J, the junction contained 14 bases not matched to a gene. From germline, CDR1 is SGHRS and CDR2 YFSETQ. The CDR3 protein is CASSLDGRTGGGRNGYTF. DNA for the CDR3: TGCGCCAGCAGCTTGGATGGTCGGACAGGGGGAGGCCGAAATGGCTACACCTTC.

The rearrangement joins TRBV6-1 to TRBJ1-1; D is perhaps TRBD1 (5 bases). Trimming took 5 bases from V and 10 from J, leaving 17 bases between them. The CDR3 sequence is 13 residues long. Germline-derived CDR1 and CDR2 are MNHNS and SASEGT. The CDR3 reads CASSLGEGSLAFF. The CDR3 nucleotides read TGTGCCAGCAGTCTCGGGGAGGGGAGTTTAGCTTTCTTT.

V usage is TRBV9 and J usage is TRBJ2-1; TRBD2 matches 8 bases. The CDR3 totals 15 residues. Germline loops: CDR1 SGDLS, CDR2 YYNGEE. Trimming at V came to 3 bases and at J to 5 bases, leaving 7 bases not matched to a gene. The CDR3 spells CASSAGLVGNNEQFF. The CDR3 nucleotides read TGTGCCAGCAGCGCGGGACTAGTCGGAAACAATGAGCAGTTCTTC. Variable domain in full (rest from reference TRBV9 and TRBJ2-1): DSGVTQTPKHLITATGQRVTLRCSPRSGDLSVYWYQQSLDQGLQFLIQYYNGEERAKGNILERFSAQQFPDLHSELNLSSLELGDSALYFCASSAGLVGNNEQFFGPGTRLTVL.